This TCR beta chain was recovered during a study of blood T cell repertoires in COVID-19. Method: immunoSEQ multiplex PCR; TCRdb's copy keeps in-frame clones and lacks some. The sample comprises 95,000 to 100,000 clones, roughly four fifths of which are singletons, and under 11% rests with the top ten. The CDR3 extends over 13 amino acids. Per germline, CDR1 SGDLS and CDR2 YYNGEE. Trimming removed 2 bases from V and 3 bases from J, with 8 bases in between. This receptor was taken from a man in his sixties or seventies with acute or convalescent COVID-19. Material: peripheral blood. The genes are TRBV9 and TRBJ1-1; D remains ambiguous. The CDR3 nucleotides read TGTGCCAGCAGCGTGGCGGACTACACTGAAGCTTTCTTT. Protein product: CASSVADYTEAFF.